The 18 T cell receptor beta chains below were found in one sample sequenced in a study of cytomegalovirus exposure and HLA in healthy donors. Amplification used 60 Vbeta primers and 13 Jbeta primers. Clones were sequenced by immunoSEQ multiplex PCR, and TCRdb holds only the in-frame ones, with some missing. Among 80,000 to 100,000 clones, approximately 70% were seen once, and the ten largest hold about 2.5%. The sequenced sample was PBMCs. The origin of the receptors is a man between 50 and 59 years old in good health and CMV-seronegative.

The V and J genes are TRBV30 and TRBJ2-7; 7 nucleotides match TRBD2. V lost 3 bases, J lost 4 bases, and 6 bases stayed unmatched. Germline CDR1 is GTSNPN and CDR2 is SVGIG (reference sequence). The CDR3 loop spans 13 amino acids. The CDR3 is CAWRGTKGYEQYF. The CDR3, as DNA: TGTGCCTGGAGGGGGACTAAGGGATACGAGCAGTACTTC.

This clone was seen a handful of times. The genes are TRBV4-1 and TRBJ2-2; 7 bases map to TRBD1. The CDR3 is 16 residues long. V lost 1 base and J lost 1; bases outside the gene matches: 3. Germline V gives CDR1 MGHRA, CDR2 YSYEKL. The CDR3 bases are TGCGCCAGCAGCCAAGTTAGGGGGCTGAACACCGGGGAGCTGTTTTTT. Amino acids: CASSQVRGLNTGELFF.

The chain joins TRBV29-1 to TRBJ2-6; 8 bases agree with TRBD1. The CDR3 is 17 residues long. V lost 5 bases, J lost 1 base, and 10 bases stayed unmatched. Germline lookup yields CDR1 SQVTM and CDR2 ANQGSEA. CDR3 residues: CSVLDRVGNSGANVLTF. The CDR3 DNA follows: TGCAGCGTTCTGGACAGGGTTGGGAATTCTGGGGCCAACGTCCTGACTTTC.

V usage is TRBV9 and J usage is TRBJ2-5, with 7 positions matching TRBD1. Germline lookup yields CDR1 SGDLS and CDR2 YYNGEE. The V gene end was trimmed by 0 bases and the J gene end by 11 bases; junction bases not matched to a gene: 13. CDR3 size: 15 residues. The CDR3 is CASSVGRTGVMEQYF. The DNA for the CDR3 is TGTGCCAGCAGCGTAGGTAGGACAGGAGTTATGGAGCAGTACTTC.

V is TRBV15 and J is TRBJ1-1; maybe TRBD1 (6 bases). Germline V gene data show CDR1 as LNHNV and CDR2 as YYDKDF (reference sequence). The V end lost 0 bases, the J end lost 1 base, and 12 bases lay between the germline ends. This CDR3 has 16 residues. The chain's CDR3 is CATSRDGGARNTEAFF. The CDR3 DNA is TGTGCCACCAGCAGAGATGGGGGGGCGAGGAACACTGAAGCTTTCTTT.

The chain joins TRBV7-9 to TRBJ1-1; TRBD1 is a possible D gene (6 bases). V was pared by 3 bases and J by 6 bases, with 17 bases between. The V gene's germline CDR1 is SEHNR and CDR2 FQNEAQ (reference sequence). CDR3 length: 15 amino acids. The DNA for the CDR3 is TGTGCCAGCAGCTTGCCGACAGGTCGTATCCCTGAAGCTTTCTTT. Amino acids: CASSLPTGRIPEAFF.

V and J are TRBV19 and TRBJ1-1; tentative D call: TRBD1 (5 bases). Trimming stripped 3 bases from V and 5 bases from J, with 16 bases between. CDR3 length equals 15 residues. CDR1 is LNHDA and CDR2 is SQIVND in the germline V gene (reference sequence). CDR3 protein: CASSIPGGRGTEAFF. CDR3 nucleotides: TGTGCCAGTAGTATCCCCGGGGGTAGAGGGACTGAAGCTTTCTTT.

The gene calls are TRBV7-9 and TRBJ2-7, with 8 bases fitting TRBD1. V gave up 4 bases and J gave up 4 bases; unmatched junction bases: 9. The CDR3 consists of 15 residues. The germline V gene encodes CDR1 SEHNR and CDR2 FQNEAQ (reference sequence). The CDR3 is CASSSTGTGLYEQYF. The CDR3 DNA sequence: TGTGCCAGCAGCTCTACCGGGACAGGCCTATACGAGCAGTACTTC.

The chain is built from TRBV29-1 and TRBJ2-2; a weak D match, TRBD2 (5 bases). Germline CDR1 reads SQVTM; CDR2 reads ANQGSEA. This CDR3 has 14 residues. V was trimmed by 4 bases and J by 6 bases, leaving 15 bases between them. CDR3 residues: CSVARSEGAGELFF. The CDR3 nucleotides are TGCAGCGTTGCACGTAGCGAGGGTGCCGGGGAGCTGTTTTTT.

The chain recombines TRBV18 with TRBJ2-5; 8 bases line up with TRBD2. CDR3 size: 17 residues. Per the germline V gene, CDR1 is KGHSH and CDR2 is LQKENI. The V gene end was trimmed by 2 bases and the J gene end by 0 bases; junction bases not matched to a gene: 8. CDR3 nucleotide sequence: TGTGCCAGCTCACCAATAGCGGGGCGTTTGTACCAAGAGACCCAGTACTTC. Its protein is CASSPIAGRLYQETQYF.

CDR3 loop: CASGGVAGELFF. The CDR3 nucleotides are TGCGCCAGCGGGGGGGTGGCCGGGGAGCTGTTTTTT. This chain uses TRBV4-1 with TRBJ2-2, with TRBD2 identical over 7 bases. The trim removed 8 bases at V and 6 bases at J, leaving 3 bases unmatched. The length of the CDR3 is 12 residues. Germline lookup yields CDR1 MGHRA and CDR2 YSYEKL.

This clone was seen a few times. The chain combines TRBV28 with TRBJ1-4; 7 positions match TRBD1. The germline V gene has CDR1 MDHEN and CDR2 SYDVKM. The trim removed 3 bases at V and 0 bases at J, leaving 4 bases unmatched. This CDR3 has 16 amino acids. The CDR3 DNA follows: TGTGCCAGCAGTTTCCGACAGGGACCAACTAATGAAAAACTGTTTTTT. This sequence encodes CASSFRQGPTNEKLFF.

The chain couples TRBV7-6 to TRBJ1-6; weak D call: TRBD1 (5 bases). The germline gives CDR1 SGHVS, CDR2 FNYEAQ. V shed 4 bases and J shed 11 bases, with 12 bases lying between them. This CDR3 spans 13 amino acids. CDR3 DNA: TGTGCCAGCAGCTCCCAAGGGGCGACACCCCTCCACTTT. The encoded protein is CASSSQGATPLHF.

V gene TRBV6-1 combines with J gene TRBJ1-2, with D possibly being TRBD1 (5 bases). Trimming left V 6 bases short and J 4 bases short, with 15 bases between. CDR3 length: 14 residues. Germline CDR1 and CDR2: MNHNS and SASEGT. In nucleotides, the CDR3 is TGTGCCAGCAGGCCCAGGGCTCTTTCCTATGGCTACACCTTC. Translation gives CASRPRALSYGYTF.

The chain is built from TRBV19 and TRBJ2-1; 8 positions match TRBD2. Trimming at V came to 5 bases and at J to 7 bases, leaving 7 bases not matched to a gene. Germline V lookup: CDR1 LNHDA, CDR2 SQIVND (reference sequence). This CDR3 spans 14 amino acids. The CDR3 loop is CASSWSGGGNEQFF. Written as DNA, the CDR3 is TGTGCCAGTAGTTGGAGCGGGGGAGGGAATGAGCAGTTCTTC. Looking up the rest from reference TRBV19 and TRBJ2-1 gives the full variable domain: DGGITQSPKYLFRKEGQNVTLSCEQNLNHDAMYWYRQDPGQGLRLIYYSQIVNDFQKGDIAEGYSVSREKKESFPLTVTSAQKNPTAFYLCASSWSGGGNEQFFGPGTRLTVL.

A few counts support this clone. This chain links TRBV6-1 with TRBJ2-7; D gene uncertain. Germline V gives CDR1 MNHNS, CDR2 SASEGT. Trimming took off 5 bases at V and 0 bases at J, with 14 bases between the two ends. This CDR3 contains 15 residues. CDR3 bases: TGTGCCAGCAGTTCCCAGGATACCAGCTCCTACGAGCAGTACTTC. Translating it yields CASSSQDTSSYEQYF.

The rearrangement links TRBV30 to TRBJ2-3, with a possible D match to TRBD2 (5 bases). The germline V gene encodes CDR1 GTSNPN and CDR2 SVGIG (reference sequence). The V and J ends lost 0 bases and 0 bases respectively, with 10 bases between them. There are 15 residues in the CDR3. The CDR3 DNA is TGTGCCTGGAGTGTACGGGGTACTAGCACAGATACGCAGTATTTT. Its translation: CAWSVRGTSTDTQYF.

This chain uses TRBV19 with TRBJ2-2; perhaps TRBD1 as D (5 bases). V lost 0 bases and J 6 bases, leaving 11 bases between the germline ends. From germline, CDR1 is LNHDA and CDR2 SQIVND (reference sequence). The CDR3 runs 15 residues. The CDR3 sequence: CASSIDLAGPGELFF. CDR3 nucleotide sequence: TGTGCCAGTAGTATAGATTTGGCAGGGCCCGGGGAGCTGTTTTTT.